The source of this T cell receptor beta chain is a study of metastatic and nonmetastatic thyroid tumors. Points on this clone: Mismatch with germline at one junction end may stem from a read error.

The length of the CDR3 is 16 residues. The germline gives CDR1 LNHDA, CDR2 SQIVND (reference sequence). No patient had received any treatment before thyroid surgery. MiXCR was used by TCRdb to re-call the PCR reads. The data hold 50,000 to 60,000 clones, with approximately 15% observed a single time. The source material was blood. This receptor was obtained from a female donor with papillary thyroid cancer or a benign thyroid nodule (not recorded which). Some clones in this sample may be carry-over from other donors' samples. The J gene is TRBJ2-2, the V gene TRBV19; D possibly corresponds to TRBD2 (5 bases). CDR3 bases: TGTGCCAGTAGACGGGGAAAAACTTCGAACACCGGGGATCTGTTTTTT. As protein: CASRRGKTSNTGDLFF.